This T cell receptor (beta chain) was obtained from a study of shared clonotypes between healthy human individuals. Generated by immunoSEQ multiplex PCR, the TCRdb table keeps only in-frame clones and is missing some. This sample has hundreds of thousands of clones, with around 78% found just once. This CDR3 has 14 amino acids. The ends were cut back, 3 bases at V and 1 base at J, with 9 bases in the middle. Germline CDR1 reads LNHDA; CDR2 reads SQIVND (reference sequence). Those who donated were healthy HIV-negative adults, with no recent acute infections or vaccinations reported. The TCR originated in a woman aged 40 to 50 in good health. Some clones in this sample may be carry-over from other donors' samples. The material sequenced was PBMCs. This chain links TRBV19 with TRBJ1-1; D is possibly TRBD1 (6 bases). CDR3 protein: CASSIHRANTEAFF. The CDR3 DNA sequence: TGTGCCAGTAGTATCCACAGGGCGAACACTGAAGCTTTCTTT. Combining the CDR3 with reference TRBV19 and TRBJ1-1 gives the whole variable domain DGGITQSPKYLFRKEGQNVTLSCEQNLNHDAMYWYRQDPGQGLRLIYYSQIVNDFQKGDIAEGYSVSREKKESFPLTVTSAQKNPTAFYLCASSIHRANTEAFFGQGTRLTVV.